Included here is one T cell receptor beta chain sequence, with context. TCRdb analysed the 5' RACE reads with MiXCR anew, one entry per CDR3 protein. In the table there are some 100,000 distinct CDR3 sequences, around 17% of which are singletons. This sample stems from a study of T cells of healthy individuals. The source is a human donor in good health.

Here the CDR3 DNA reads TGCAGTGCTAGAGATCAACGGGGACGGGGTGAGCAGTTCTTC. It yields the protein CSARDQRGRGEQFF. This chain links TRBV20-1 with TRBJ2-1; D assignment may be TRBD1 or TRBD2 (5 bases each). Germline values: CDR1 DFQATT, CDR2 SNEGSKA (reference sequence). This CDR3 region has 14 residues. Trimming took off 0 bases at V and 9 bases at J, with 15 bases between the two ends.